A single sample gave rise to the 6 T cell receptor beta chains below, sequenced in a study of blood T cells in healthy people across ages. Primed by a sample-barcoded 5' primer and a J-beta primer mix, a second PCR proceeded for about 7 to 11 cycles. One entry per CDR3 protein, called by TCRdb with MiXCR from the 5' RACE reads. The repertoire holds about 1.6 million distinct CDR3 sequences, with 30% to 35% as singletons. The specimen sequenced was blood. All receptors derive from a woman in her 30s in good health.

V is TRBV5-6 and J is TRBJ2-7; TRBD1 matches at 9 bases. Germline V gene sequence: CDR1 SGHDT, CDR2 YYEEEE. This CDR3 contains 15 residues. The ends lost 4 bases at V and 2 bases at J; junction bases unmatched: 7. This CDR3 reads CASSGGDRAPYEQYF. CDR3 DNA sequence: TGTGCCAGCAGCGGCGGGGACAGGGCCCCCTACGAGCAGTACTTC.

In this sample, this clonotype turned up a few times. The chain joins TRBV4-1 to TRBJ2-3; TRBD2 might be the D (6 bases). The CDR3 length is 15 residues. From germline, CDR1 is MGHRA and CDR2 YSYEKL. V was shortened by 2 bases and J by 2 bases, with 11 bases between the two germline ends. The CDR3 DNA reads as TGCGCCAGCAGCCAATGGACTACCATCACAGATACGCAGTATTTT. Translated, it gives CASSQWTTITDTQYF.

The chain has TRBV5-1 and TRBJ2-7; D not certain. This CDR3 spans 13 amino acids. Germline CDR1 and CDR2: SGHRS and YFSETQ. The V gene lost 0 bases and the J gene lost 5 bases, with 9 bases spanning the gap. The CDR3 loop is CASSLGSQDEQYF. DNA for the CDR3: TGCGCCAGCAGCTTGGGTTCTCAGGACGAGCAGTACTTC.

The rearrangement links TRBV6-5 to TRBJ2-7; D unclear. The CDR3 covers 15 residues. Trimming took 5 bases from V and 3 from J, leaving 17 bases between them. CDR1 and CDR2 from the germline V gene are MNHEY and SVGAGI. CDR3 region: CASSPSGTPNYEQYF. The CDR3, as DNA: TGTGCCAGCAGTCCCTCAGGTACCCCAAACTACGAGCAGTACTTC.

This chain connects TRBV9 to TRBJ2-7; tentative D call: TRBD2 (6 bases). The CDR3 covers 15 residues. CDR1 is SGDLS and CDR2 is YYNGEE in the germline V gene. The V end lost 2 bases, the J end lost 2 bases, and 14 bases lay between the germline ends. CDR3 nucleotides: TGTGCCAGCAGCGTCGGAGGGGAGACGGCCTACGAGCAGTACTTC. Its protein product is CASSVGGETAYEQYF.

This clonotype was observed many times. The chain uses TRBV29-1 and TRBJ2-1, with 9 nucleotides matching TRBD1. Germline trimming cut 6 bases from V and 1 base from J; bases unmatched to any gene: 1. The germline CDR1 and CDR2 sequences are SQVTM and ANQGSEA. This CDR3 has 13 residues. The CDR3 here is CSVGTGSYNEQFF. The CDR3 coding sequence is TGCAGCGTGGGGACAGGGTCCTACAATGAGCAGTTCTTC.